The 9 T cell receptor beta chains in this list originate from one sample, sequenced in a study of OX40 agonist ivuxolimab in advanced cancers. Some clones are missing from TCRdb's copy, which holds only in-frame ones; the method was immunoSEQ multiplex PCR. The data show over 15,000 clones, about 74% seen once. The sequenced sample was CD4+ or CD8+ T cells sorted from blood, obtained in a trial of the OX40 agonist ivuxolimab. Source of these receptors: an adult with an advanced solid tumor such as melanoma, head and neck, liver or kidney cancer.

This clone is labeled as medium-sized (0.01 to 0.1%). The V gene is TRBV9, the J gene TRBJ2-7, with a tentative D call TRBD1 (6 bases). Germline loops: CDR1 SGDLS, CDR2 YYNGEE. The germline V and J ends were trimmed by 0 bases and 2 bases, with 9 bases remaining between them. The CDR3 sequence is 14 residues long. CDR3: CASSVEGHPYEQYF. CDR3 nucleotide sequence: TGTGCCAGCAGCGTAGAGGGACATCCCTACGAGCAGTACTTC. Full variable domain (outside the CDR3, taken from reference TRBV9 and TRBJ2-7): DSGVTQTPKHLITATGQRVTLRCSPRSGDLSVYWYQQSLDQGLQFLIQYYNGEERAKGNILERFSAQQFPDLHSELNLSSLELGDSALYFCASSVEGHPYEQYFGPGTRLTVT.

The chain is built from TRBV6-5 and TRBJ2-7, with 7 positions matching TRBD1. V gave up 5 bases and J gave up 3 bases; unmatched junction bases: 1. In germline, CDR1 is MNHEY, CDR2 SVGAGI. The CDR3 covers 12 residues. This chain's CDR3 is CASSGDSYEQYF. The CDR3 DNA reads as TGTGCCAGCAGTGGGGACAGCTACGAGCAGTACTTC.

V and J are TRBV2 and TRBJ1-1; D unclear. Deletions cut 7 bases from V and 1 base from J, with 10 bases between. The CDR3 contains 13 residues. Germline CDR1 is SNHLY and CDR2 is FYNNEI. In DNA form, the CDR3 reads TGTGCCAGCATTAGTAGGGAGAACACTGAAGCTTTCTTT. The encoded protein is CASISRENTEAFF.

The chain links TRBV19 to TRBJ1-1, with 7 bases that match TRBD1. After removal of 6 bases from V and 3 bases from J, the junction contained 4 bases not matched to a gene. In germline, CDR1 is LNHDA, CDR2 SQIVND (reference sequence). The CDR3 is 13 residues long. CDR3 coding DNA: TGTGCCAGTAGCCTAACAGGGGACACTGAAGCTTTCTTT. It translates to CASSLTGDTEAFF.

This clone was recorded once. The chain couples TRBV7-8 to TRBJ1-1; 8 bases fit TRBD1. With 10 bases clipped from V and 1 base from J, the junction kept 8 bases outside the gene matches. The germline CDR1 and CDR2 sequences are SGHVS and FQNEAQ. This CDR3 is built from 14 residues. The CDR3 sequence is CATLGQGGNTEAFF. In nucleotides, the CDR3 is TGTGCCACGTTAGGACAGGGCGGGAACACTGAAGCTTTCTTT.

V usage is TRBV13 and J usage is TRBJ2-1; tentatively, D is TRBD1 or TRBD2 (5 bases each). The ends were cut back, 6 bases at V and 2 bases at J, with 11 bases in the middle. CDR1 and CDR2 (germline): PRHDT, FYEKMQ (reference sequence). The CDR3 loop spans 14 amino acids. CDR3 amino acids: CASRGGTAYNEQFF. The DNA for the CDR3 is TGTGCCAGCAGAGGTGGGACGGCCTACAATGAGCAGTTCTTC.

The chain couples TRBV19 to TRBJ1-1, with TRBD1 as a possible D gene (6 bases). The V end was cut by 0 bases, the J end by 5 bases, with 10 bases between. CDR1 LNHDA and CDR2 SQIVND come from the germline V gene (reference sequence). The CDR3 is 14 residues long. The DNA of the CDR3 is TGTGCCAGTAGTATAGATGGGGGGCAGACTGAAGCTTTCTTT. Translation gives CASSIDGGQTEAFF.

This clone was picked up one time. The genes are TRBV28 and TRBJ1-1; D possibly corresponds to TRBD1 (6 bases). V was cut by 0 bases and J by 4 bases, with 15 bases left in between. The CDR3 consists of 16 residues. The germline V gene encodes CDR1 MDHEN and CDR2 SYDVKM. The CDR3 spells CASSLWEMTGSTEAFF. DNA for the CDR3: TGTGCCAGCAGTTTATGGGAGATGACAGGTTCCACTGAAGCTTTCTTT.

This clone was counted between two and nine times. The chain employs TRBV28 and TRBJ1-3; weak D call: TRBD1 (5 bases). V lost 5 bases and J lost 3, with 11 bases in between. The germline gives CDR1 MDHEN, CDR2 SYDVKM. This CDR3 comprises 14 residues. Here the CDR3 DNA reads TGTGCCAGCAGTGGGGGGTCCGTTGGAAACACCATATATTTT. Its translation: CASSGGSVGNTIYF.